This TCR beta chain was found in a study of T cells in Graves' hyperthyroidism and ophthalmopathy. CDR1 is SGDLS, CDR2 YYNGEE, per germline. V dropped 4 bases and J dropped 4 bases, with 11 bases sitting between them. The CDR3 totals 13 residues. Comment on this clonotype: The antigen is undetermined.

TCR beta CDR3 regions were amplified from RNA transcripts. HTBI primers were used for first-round RT-PCR of the TCR CDR3. From the multiplex PCR reads, TCRdb called clonotypes with MiXCR, one entry per CDR3 protein. The data show around 420,000 distinct CDR3 sequences, approximately 14% seen once. Study results and limitations: Model output signaled ophthalmopathy a median 6.5 months ahead of onset. Also found in blood were most expanded thyroid clonotypes above 0.001.

These patients, aged 18 to 65, had recently diagnosed hyperthyroidism lasting under 2 months. Based on clinical symptoms, serum thyroxine and TRAb, thyroid ultrasound and orbital computed tomography, diagnoses were reached. The sequence was obtained from a young woman with Graves' hyperthyroidism. The sequenced sample was blood. The gene calls are TRBV9 and TRBJ1-1; D unresolved. The DNA of the CDR3 is TGTGCCAGCAGCTTCACAGAGTCCACTGAAGCTTTCTTT. Protein product: CASSFTESTEAFF.